The next 2 T cell receptor beta chains were all read from a single sample in a study of cytomegalovirus exposure and HLA in healthy donors. The PCR employed 60 Vbeta primers together with 13 Jbeta primers. The data were produced by immunoSEQ multiplex PCR, yet TCRdb's version contains in-frame clones alone and is incomplete. The data show approximately 150,000 clones, approximately 83% seen once. The specimen was PBMCs. All receptors derive from a male donor in good health and CMV-seronegative.

This chain connects TRBV30 to TRBJ1-2; D gene unclear. V lost 5 bases to trimming and J lost 8 bases, with 12 bases between them. Germline CDR1 reads GTSNPN; CDR2 reads SVGIG (reference sequence). The CDR3 runs to 11 residues. The DNA of the CDR3 is TGTGCCTGGCACTCCCGGCGGGGCTACACCTTC. Residues: CAWHSRRGYTF.

The rearrangement joins TRBV5-5 to TRBJ2-2, with TRBD1 identical over 9 bases. CDR1 and CDR2 from the germline V gene are SGHKS and YYEKEE (reference sequence). V was pared by 2 bases and J by 6 bases, with 5 bases of the junction left unmatched. The CDR3 contains 15 residues. Written as DNA, the CDR3 is TGTGCCAGCAGCTTCGCCGGGACAGGGCCCGGGGAGCTGTTTTTT. Its translation: CASSFAGTGPGELFF.